Each of the 4 T cell receptor beta chains below was sequenced from the same sample in a study of CD8+CD57+ T cells in acquired aplastic anemia. Genomic DNA constituted the template upon which TCR beta VDJ and CDR3 profiling was performed. TCRdb re-called the reads through MiXCR, storing one row per CDR3 protein. The data contain approximately 170,000 distinct CDR3 sequences, less than 50% of them singletons. It was patients with CD8+CD57+ cell expansion by flow cytometry who were chosen for sequencing. The source material was sorted CD4+, CD8+, or CD8+CD57+ T cells (not recorded which) from PBMCs. These receptor sequences come from a human donor with aplastic anemia.

Many counts were recorded for this clonotype. The rearrangement uses TRBV5-1 and TRBJ1-2; a possible D gene is TRBD1 (6 bases). Trimming took 2 bases from V and 3 from J, leaving 23 bases between them. The germline V gene has CDR1 SGHRS and CDR2 YFSETQ. The CDR3 loop spans 18 amino acids. Here the CDR3 reads CASSFGIPGHSGDYGYTF. In nucleotides, the CDR3 is TGCGCCAGCAGCTTTGGCATACCGGGACATTCCGGGGACTATGGCTACACCTTC.

The sample holds many counts of this clonotype. This chain links TRBV6-1 with TRBJ2-7; 14 nucleotides agree with TRBD2. Per germline, CDR1 MNHNS and CDR2 SASEGT. CDR3 length: 15 residues. With 6 bases clipped from V and 6 bases from J, the junction kept 7 bases outside the gene matches. Written as DNA, the CDR3 is TGTGCCAGCAGACCTCGTGGGACTAGCGGGAGCGAGCAGTACGTC. Its translation: CASRPRGTSGSEQYV.

This clonotype occurred many times. V usage is TRBV4-1 and J usage is TRBJ2-5; the match to TRBD2 covers 12 bases. Per the germline V gene, CDR1 is MGHRA and CDR2 is YSYEKL. CDR3 length equals 16 residues. After removal of 0 bases from V and 5 bases from J, the junction contained 4 bases not matched to a gene. Here the CDR3 reads CASSQEPSGGGETQYF. The CDR3 DNA follows: TGCGCCAGCAGCCAAGAGCCTAGCGGGGGGGGGGAGACCCAGTACTTC.

The chain employs TRBV29-1 and TRBJ2-5; no reliable D call. This CDR3 region has 13 residues. In germline, CDR1 is SQVTM, CDR2 ANQGSEA. Trimming left V 0 bases short and J 2 bases short, with 7 bases between. CDR3 protein: CSVEDRSQETQYF. CDR3 coding DNA: TGCAGCGTTGAAGACCGGTCTCAAGAGACCCAGTACTTC.